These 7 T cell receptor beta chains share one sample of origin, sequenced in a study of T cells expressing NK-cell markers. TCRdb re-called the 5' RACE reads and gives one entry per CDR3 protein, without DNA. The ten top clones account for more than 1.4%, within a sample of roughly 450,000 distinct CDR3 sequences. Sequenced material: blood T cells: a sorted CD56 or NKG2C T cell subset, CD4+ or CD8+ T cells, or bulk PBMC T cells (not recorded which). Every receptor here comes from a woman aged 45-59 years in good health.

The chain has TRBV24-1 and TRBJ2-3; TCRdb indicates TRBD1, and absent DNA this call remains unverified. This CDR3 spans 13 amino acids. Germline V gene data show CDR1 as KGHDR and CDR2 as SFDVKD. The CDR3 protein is CATSGGSGDTQYF.

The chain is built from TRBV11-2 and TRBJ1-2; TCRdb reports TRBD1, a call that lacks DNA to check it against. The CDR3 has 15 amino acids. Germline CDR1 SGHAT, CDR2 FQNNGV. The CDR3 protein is CASSFGQGGNYGYTF.

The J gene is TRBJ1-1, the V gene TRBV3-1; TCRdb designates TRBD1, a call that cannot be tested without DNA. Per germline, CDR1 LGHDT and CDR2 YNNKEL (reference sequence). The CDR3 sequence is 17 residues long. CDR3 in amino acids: CASSPLGQGTSNTEAFF.

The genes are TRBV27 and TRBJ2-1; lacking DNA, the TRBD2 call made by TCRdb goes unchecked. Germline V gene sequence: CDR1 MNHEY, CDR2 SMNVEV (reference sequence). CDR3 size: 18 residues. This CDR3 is CASSFTLLHAGSYNEQFF.

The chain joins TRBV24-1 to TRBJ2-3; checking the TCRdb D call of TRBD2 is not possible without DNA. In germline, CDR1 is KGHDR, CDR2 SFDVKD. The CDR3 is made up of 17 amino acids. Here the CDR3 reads CATSDRLAGDGPDTQYF.

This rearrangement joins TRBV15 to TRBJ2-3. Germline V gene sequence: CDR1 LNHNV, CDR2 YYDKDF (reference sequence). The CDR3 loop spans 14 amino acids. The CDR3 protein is CATSRSRSTDTQYF.

Here the CDR3 reads CASSPRAWGTEAFF. The rearrangement uses TRBV12-3 or TRBV12-4 and TRBJ1-1; the D call of TRBD1 rests on TCRdb alone, since no DNA is present to check it. The CDR3 contains 14 residues.